This T cell receptor (beta chain) derives from a study of OX40 agonist ivuxolimab in advanced cancers. At the level of the study: Ivuxolimab, which is an agonistic anti-OX40 (CD134) antibody, was administered to the patients. General study results and limits: In CD8+ T cells, expanded clones were on average more numerous than in CD4+.

Profiling relied on immunoSEQ multiplex PCR, and the TCRdb table lists in-frame clones only, not all of them. This table holds some 61,000 clones, about 77% found once. This CDR3 contains 13 residues. Trimming left V 6 bases short and J 3 bases short, with 12 bases between. Germline V gene data show CDR1 as MNHNY and CDR2 as SVGAGI (reference sequence). This clone appeared a few times. The antigen is not known. The receptor was isolated from an adult with an advanced solid tumor such as melanoma, head and neck, liver or kidney cancer. This specimen consisted of CD4+ or CD8+ T cells sorted from blood, obtained in a trial of the OX40 agonist ivuxolimab. V gene TRBV6-6 combines with J gene TRBJ2-7, with a possible D match to TRBD1 (6 bases). The CDR3 region has the DNA TGTGCCAGCAGCCCGGGACAACTCTACGAGCAGTACTTC. Translating gives CASSPGQLYEQYF.